This TCR beta chain was captured in a study of blood T cell repertoires in COVID-19. Across the whole study: Researchers got acute and convalescent COVID-19 samples from the United States, Italy and Spain.

Method: immunoSEQ multiplex PCR; TCRdb's copy keeps in-frame clones and lacks some. The sample contains 250,000 to 300,000 clones, roughly 85% of which appear only once. The length of the CDR3 is 12 residues. Germline CDR1 and CDR2: SGHVS and FQNEAQ. V was clipped by 5 bases and J by 4 bases, with 8 bases between them. Material for sequencing was peripheral blood. This chain connects TRBV7-8 to TRBJ1-2; D unresolved. This clonotype was sampled from a woman in her seventies with acute or convalescent COVID-19. CDR3 amino acids: CASSLRGYGYTF. DNA of the CDR3: TGTGCCAGCAGCCTTAGAGGCTATGGCTACACCTTC.